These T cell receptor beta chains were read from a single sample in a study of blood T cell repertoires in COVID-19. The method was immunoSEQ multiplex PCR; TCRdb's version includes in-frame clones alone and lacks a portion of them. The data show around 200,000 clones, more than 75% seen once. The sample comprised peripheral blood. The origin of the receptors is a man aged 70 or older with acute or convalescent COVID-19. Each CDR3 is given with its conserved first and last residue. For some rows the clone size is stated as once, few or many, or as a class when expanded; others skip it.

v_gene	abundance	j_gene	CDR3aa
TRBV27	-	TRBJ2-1	CASGGAVGSLEQFF
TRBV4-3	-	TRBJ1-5	CASSRGGPEYSNQPQHF
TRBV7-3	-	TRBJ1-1	CASSLTQGAAEAFF
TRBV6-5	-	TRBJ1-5	CASSYRGDGNQPQHF
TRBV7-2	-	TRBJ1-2	CASSLETGTNYGYTF
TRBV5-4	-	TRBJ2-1	CASSSSGSRVGEQFF
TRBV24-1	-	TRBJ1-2	CATSDSQGARGGYTF
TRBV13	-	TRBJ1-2	CASSFGGVYGYTF
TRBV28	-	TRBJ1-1	CASSLRHRGTEAFF
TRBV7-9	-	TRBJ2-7	CAGSSDRVTYEQYF
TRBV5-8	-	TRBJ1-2	CASSVSTGWNYGYTF
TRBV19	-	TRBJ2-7	CASSSRTELYEQYF
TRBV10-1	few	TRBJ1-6	CASSSGTGAGSPLHF
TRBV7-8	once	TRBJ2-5	CASSLAGPGQETQYF
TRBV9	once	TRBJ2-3	CASSVGPQAGDTQYF
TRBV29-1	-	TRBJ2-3	CSVAPRSGGPGTQYF
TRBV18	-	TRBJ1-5	CASSEGGGQPQHF
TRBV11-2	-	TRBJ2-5	CASGPDPRTWETQYF
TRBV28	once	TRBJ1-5	CASSLSFQPQHF
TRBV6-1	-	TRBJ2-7	CASSETRSSYEQYF
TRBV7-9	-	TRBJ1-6	CASSYRGGSYNSPLHF
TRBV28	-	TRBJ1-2	CASSFFRGKGNYGYTF
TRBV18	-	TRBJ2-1	CASSLGTSPYNEQFF
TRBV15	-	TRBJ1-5	CATSGGLGLPNQPQHF
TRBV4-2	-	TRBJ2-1	CASSQGKHLAGEDEQFF
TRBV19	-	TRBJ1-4	CASQDRAEKLFF
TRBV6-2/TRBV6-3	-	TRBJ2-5	CASSSYDNQETQYF
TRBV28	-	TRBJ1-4	CASLDRGNEKLFF
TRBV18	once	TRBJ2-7	CASARDSYEQYF
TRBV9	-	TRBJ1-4	CASSRDQGGETNEKLFF
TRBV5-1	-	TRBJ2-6	CASSFAPGLDSGANVLTF
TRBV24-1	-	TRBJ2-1	CATSDSLVGSYNEQFF
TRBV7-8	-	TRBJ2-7	CASSLDRAGRGQYF
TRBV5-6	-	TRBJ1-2	CASSPLMLTGGVNGYTF
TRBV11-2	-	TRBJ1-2	CASSLDAEQGIFYGYTF
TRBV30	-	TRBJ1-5	CAWSFGTAENQPQHF
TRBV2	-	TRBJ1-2	CASIRDRGSYGYTF
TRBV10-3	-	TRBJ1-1	CAARPGGETEAFF
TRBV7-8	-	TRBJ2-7	CASSLALPGQGYEQYF
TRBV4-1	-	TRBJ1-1	CASSQATLAEAFF
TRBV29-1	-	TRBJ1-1	CSVVRGGDEAFF
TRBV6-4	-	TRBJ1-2	CASSYEQGAGYTF
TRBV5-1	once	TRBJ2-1	CASSAVNLGNEQFF
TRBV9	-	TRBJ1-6	CASSLRLRAPLHF
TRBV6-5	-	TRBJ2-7	CASSYGTLDEQYF
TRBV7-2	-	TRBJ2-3	CASSLHSGGTDTQYF
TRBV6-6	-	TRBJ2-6	CASSYSRIPGANVLTF
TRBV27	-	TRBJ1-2	CASSLKTVQYGYTF
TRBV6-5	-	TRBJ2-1	CASRSSSNEQFF
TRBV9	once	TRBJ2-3	CASSSGTSGRVSTDTQYF
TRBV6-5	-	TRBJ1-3	CASRRRETAGNTIYF